The clone carrying this T cell receptor beta chain was recorded at least ten times. The data belong to a study of regulatory T cells in long-lasting Graves disease. The V gene's germline CDR1 is MDHEN and CDR2 SYDVKM. J was trimmed by 6 bases and V by 7 bases; bases with no gene match: 14. CDR3 length equals 15 residues. Arm-PCR of CDR3 regions and iRepertoire HTBI primers were used to build TCR beta libraries. TCRdb redid the calling of the multiplex PCR reads with MiXCR, one entry per CDR3 protein. The top ten clones hold 9.5% to 15% of a sample with around 480,000 distinct CDR3 sequences, 15% to 20% of them seen once. As to time point: newly diagnosed GD, antithyroid drugs for less than 3 months. With RNA extracted from PBMCs as input, the TCR library was made. Diagnosing Graves' disease relied on the American Thyroid Association guidelines. These sequences were also reported in another study, on T cells in Graves' hyperthyroidism and ophthalmopathy. That investigation notes: On the basis of clinical symptoms, serum thyroxine and TRAb, thyroid ultrasound and orbital computed tomography, diagnoses were made.

The sequences come from peripheral blood mononuclear cells (PBMCs), collected at new diagnosis, from a patient treated with antithyroid drugs. The TCR originated in a man aged 35 to 55 with Graves disease. The J gene is TRBJ2-7, the V gene TRBV28, with TRBD2 matching 8 bases. The CDR3 reads CASIGGVIVYSEQYF. The CDR3 DNA sequence: TGTGCCAGCATCGGGGGGGTAATTGTCTACTCCGAGCAGTACTTC.